The 10 T cell receptor beta chains given below trace back to one sample, sequenced in a study of vaccination and CD4 T cells after COVID-19. Antigens of these TCRs are unknown. The treatment denotes: roughly 11-day PBMC culture with coronavirus spike peptide pools or control peptides (ViraFEST assay). With the Oncomine TCR Beta short-read assay, DNA from cultured CD4+ T cells was sequenced. TCRdb recomputed calls from the PCR reads with MiXCR, one row per CDR3 protein. The data hold 15,000 or so distinct CDR3 sequences, with less than 60% observed a single time. Sequencing was performed on cultured CD4+ T cells from blood, taken after SARS-CoV-2 vaccination. These receptors all stem from a human donor with COVID-19.

In this sample, this clonotype turned up a few times. The genes are TRBV2 and TRBJ1-2, with D uncertain. Germline V gives CDR1 SNHLY, CDR2 FYNNEI. V lost 5 bases and J 6 bases, leaving 13 bases between the germline ends. This CDR3 is built from 13 residues. The CDR3 nucleotides read TGTGCCAGCAGTCCGACAAAGTTCGATGGCTACACCTTC. Translating gives CASSPTKFDGYTF.

Only one count was recorded for this clonotype. This rearrangement joins TRBV6-5 to TRBJ2-1; TRBD1 matches at 7 bases. Germline assignment: CDR1 MNHEY and CDR2 SVGAGI. The CDR3 is 15 amino acids. The ends lost 2 bases at V and 6 bases at J; junction bases unmatched: 7. The chain's CDR3 is CASSYRQGATNEQFF. The CDR3 DNA reads TGTGCCAGCAGTTACAGACAGGGTGCAACCAATGAGCAGTTCTTC.

The chain links TRBV5-5 to TRBJ1-1, with a tentative D call TRBD1 (6 bases). Germline V gene data show CDR1 as SGHKS and CDR2 as YYEKEE (reference sequence). CDR3 length: 15 residues. The V gene lost 1 base and the J gene lost 5 bases, with 15 bases spanning the gap. Here the CDR3 reads CASSLYGGSSTEAFF. CDR3 bases: TGTGCCAGCAGCTTGTACGGGGGCTCGTCAACTGAAGCTTTCTTT.

The J gene is TRBJ1-5, the V gene TRBV12-3 or TRBV12-4, with TRBD1 matching over 8 bases. CDR3 length: 15 amino acids. Losses at the gene ends were 3 bases for V and 4 bases for J; bases not matched to a gene: 5. The CDR3 coding sequence is TGTGCCAGCAGTTTTTCGGACAGGGCAAATCAGCCCCAGCATTTT. Its protein product is CASSFSDRANQPQHF.

V and J are TRBV28 and TRBJ1-1; D is unclear. Trimming left V 3 bases short and J 1 base short, with 12 bases between. This CDR3 has 15 residues. CDR1 and CDR2 from the germline V gene are MDHEN and SYDVKM. The CDR3 here is CASSLGGAKNTEAFF. CDR3 nucleotides: TGTGCCAGCAGTTTGGGCGGTGCGAAGAACACTGAAGCTTTCTTT.

This clonotype has more than one count but fewer than ten. The chain has TRBV30 and TRBJ1-3, with D hard to call. V lost 1 base and J lost 5, with 3 bases in between. Germline V lookup: CDR1 GTSNPN, CDR2 SVGIG (reference sequence). The CDR3 covers 11 residues. CDR3 region: CAWSDRNTIYF. Written as DNA, the CDR3 is TGTGCCTGGAGTGATAGAAACACCATATATTTT.

The V gene is TRBV19, the J gene TRBJ1-1; D gene uncertain. This CDR3 region has 14 residues. CDR1 is LNHDA, CDR2 SQIVND, per germline (reference sequence). V was shortened by 5 bases and J by 3 bases, with 13 bases between the two germline ends. CDR3 protein: CASSLSGSYTEAFF. The CDR3 DNA reads TGTGCCAGTAGTTTGTCAGGTTCGTACACTGAAGCTTTCTTT.

This clonotype was detected a few times. The chain recombines TRBV2 with TRBJ2-2; D is possibly TRBD1 or TRBD2 (6 bases each). V shed 8 bases and J shed 2 bases, with 15 bases lying between them. CDR1 is SNHLY and CDR2 is FYNNEI in the germline V gene. The CDR3 has 15 amino acids. The CDR3 DNA reads as TGTGCCAGCTCTCGGCGGGACAAAAACACCGGGGAGCTGTTTTTT. This gives the protein CASSRRDKNTGELFF. Full variable domain (outside the CDR3, taken from reference TRBV2 and TRBJ2-2): EPEVTQTPSHQVTQMGQEVILRCVPISNHLYFYWYRQILGQKVEFLVSFYNNEISEKSEIFDDQFSVERPDGSNFTLKIRSTKLEDSAMYFCASSRRDKNTGELFFGEGSRLTVL.

V usage is TRBV6-2 or TRBV6-3 and J usage is TRBJ2-7; no clear D. Germline values: CDR1 MNHEY, CDR2 SVGEGT. V was trimmed by 6 bases and J by 0 bases, leaving 6 bases between them. This CDR3 is 12 amino acids long. The CDR3 here is CASSRGSYEQYF. The CDR3 DNA is TGTGCCAGCAGCCGAGGCTCCTACGAGCAGTACTTC.

This chain connects TRBV7-8 to TRBJ1-1; no firm D call. The CDR3 spans 12 residues. The V and J ends lost 5 bases and 5 bases respectively, with 9 bases between them. Germline-derived CDR1 and CDR2 are SGHVS and FQNEAQ. CDR3 amino acids: CASSRVGTEAFF. CDR3 sequence (DNA): TGTGCCAGCAGCCGGGTGGGTACTGAAGCTTTCTTT.